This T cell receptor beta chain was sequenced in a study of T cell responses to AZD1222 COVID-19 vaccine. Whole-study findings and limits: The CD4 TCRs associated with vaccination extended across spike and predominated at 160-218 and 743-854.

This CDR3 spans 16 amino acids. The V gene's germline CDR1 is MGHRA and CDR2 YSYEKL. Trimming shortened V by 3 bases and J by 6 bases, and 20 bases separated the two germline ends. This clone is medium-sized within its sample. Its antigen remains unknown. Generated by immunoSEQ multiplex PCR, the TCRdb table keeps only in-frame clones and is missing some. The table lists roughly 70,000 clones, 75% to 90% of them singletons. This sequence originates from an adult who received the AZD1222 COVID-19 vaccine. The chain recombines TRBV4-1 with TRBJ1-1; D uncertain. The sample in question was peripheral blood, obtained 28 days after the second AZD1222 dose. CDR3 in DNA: TGCGCCAGCAGCCATCCTCGACATTCATCTGGCTCTGAAGCTTTCTTT. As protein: CASSHPRHSSGSEAFF.